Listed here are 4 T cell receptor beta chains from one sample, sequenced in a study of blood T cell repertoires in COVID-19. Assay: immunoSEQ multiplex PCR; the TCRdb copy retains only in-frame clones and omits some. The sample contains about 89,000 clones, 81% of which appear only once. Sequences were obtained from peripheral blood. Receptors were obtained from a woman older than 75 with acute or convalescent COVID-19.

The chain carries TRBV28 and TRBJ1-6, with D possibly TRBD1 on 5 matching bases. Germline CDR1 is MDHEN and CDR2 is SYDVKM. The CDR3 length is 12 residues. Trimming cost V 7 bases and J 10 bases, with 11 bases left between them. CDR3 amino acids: CASTLGGSPLHF. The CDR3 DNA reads TGTGCCAGCACCTTGGGGGGGTCACCCCTCCACTTT. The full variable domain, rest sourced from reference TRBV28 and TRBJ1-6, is DVKVTQSSRYLVKRTGEKVFLECVQDMDHENMFWYRQDPGLGLRLIYFSYDVKMKEKGDIPEGYSVSREKKERFSLILESASTNQTSMYLCASTLGGSPLHFGNGTRLTVT.

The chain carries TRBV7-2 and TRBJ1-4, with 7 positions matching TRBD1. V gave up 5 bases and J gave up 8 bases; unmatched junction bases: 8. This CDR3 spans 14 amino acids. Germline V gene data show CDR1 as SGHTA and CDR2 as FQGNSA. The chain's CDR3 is CASSPGGTEEKLFF. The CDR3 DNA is TGTGCCAGCAGCCCTGGGGGGACAGAAGAAAAACTGTTTTTT.

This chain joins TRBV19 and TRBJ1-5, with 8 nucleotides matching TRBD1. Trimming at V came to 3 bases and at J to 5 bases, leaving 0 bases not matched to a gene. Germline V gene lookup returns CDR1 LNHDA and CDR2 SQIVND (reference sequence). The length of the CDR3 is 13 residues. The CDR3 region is CASSMDRDQPQHF. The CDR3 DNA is TGTGCCAGTAGTATGGACAGGGATCAGCCCCAGCATTTT.

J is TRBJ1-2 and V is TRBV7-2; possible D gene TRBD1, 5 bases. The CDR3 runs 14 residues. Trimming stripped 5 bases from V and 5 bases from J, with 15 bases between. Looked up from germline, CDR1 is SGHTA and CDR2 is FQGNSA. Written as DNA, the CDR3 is TGTGCCAGCAGCATGGGGCAGACTTTATATGGCTACACCTTC. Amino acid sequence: CASSMGQTLYGYTF.